This entry is about one T cell receptor beta chain. Repertoires were generated with immunoSEQ multiplex PCR, while TCRdb's copy carries only in-frame clones and drops some. The repertoire includes approximately 51,000 clones, 93% of them detected once, and about 3.9% sits in the top ten. The record originates from a study of technical replicates of blood from a few donors. This CDR3 has 11 amino acids. V dropped 7 bases and J dropped 9 bases, with 12 bases sitting between them. Germline V gives CDR1 GTSNPN, CDR2 SVGIG (reference sequence). This sequence joins TRBV30 and TRBJ2-2; weak D call: TRBD1 (6 bases). This receptor was obtained from a human donor in good health. Some clones in this sample may be carry-over from other donors' samples. Sequences were obtained from PBMCs. CDR3 loop: CAYIQGRELFF. In DNA form, the CDR3 reads TGTGCCTACATACAGGGTCGGGAGCTGTTTTTT.